The T cell receptor (beta chain) under discussion was sequenced for a study of post-analysis software for immune sequencing data. This clonotype has just a few counts. Its matching antigen is unknown. CDR3 size: 13 residues. With 1 base removed from V and 4 bases from J, the gap between germline ends came to 7 bases. Germline CDR1 is MGHRA and CDR2 is YSYEKL. TCR beta cDNA libraries included unique molecular identifiers. TCRdb re-called the PCR reads through MiXCR, storing one row per CDR3 protein. Here the sample spans a few hundred thousand distinct CDR3 sequences, over 35% being singletons. Study-wide points: Included in a set of five TRBV segments more frequent in patients than controls were TRBV5-6, TRBV5-1 and TRBV20-1.

The material sequenced was blood. The J gene is TRBJ1-2, the V gene TRBV4-1; D remains unclear. The TCR originated in a girl between 5 and 17 years old with multiple sclerosis. CDR3 nucleotides: TGCGCCAGCAGCCAAGGGCAGTTCTATGGCTACACCTTC. It translates to CASSQGQFYGYTF.